This T cell receptor beta chain was profiled in a study of blood T cells in healthy people across ages. Note on this clonotype: Its cognate antigen is unknown.

General study points: When set beside aged donors, long-lived donors presented more naive CD4+ cells and higher diversity.

Primed by a sample-barcoded 5' primer and a J-beta primer mix, a second PCR proceeded for about 6 to 11 cycles. From the 5' RACE reads, TCRdb called clonotypes with MiXCR, one entry per CDR3 protein. The data hold approximately 1.5 million distinct CDR3 sequences, with roughly 32% observed a single time. Researchers report isolating at least 7 million PBMCs per sample. The sequenced sample consisted of blood. The sequence derives from a woman aged 30 to 39 in good health.

The CDR3 sequence: CASRTPGGGTDTQYF. DNA of the CDR3: TGTGCCAGCCGGACCCCAGGGGGAGGCACAGATACGCAGTATTTT. The rearrangement uses TRBV2 and TRBJ2-3, with 7 bases fitting TRBD1. CDR3 length: 15 amino acids. Trimming took 8 bases from V and 1 from J; bases not matched to a gene: 9. The germline gives CDR1 SNHLY, CDR2 FYNNEI.